The next 24 T cell receptor beta chains were all read from a single sample in a study of blood T cell repertoires in COVID-19. Repertoires were generated with immunoSEQ multiplex PCR, while TCRdb's copy carries only in-frame clones and drops some. The sample has about 220,000 clones; approximately 85% are singletons. The sample consisted of peripheral blood. These receptors originate from a woman aged 70-85 years with COVID-19, enrolled during active disease.

This chain links TRBV21-1 with TRBJ2-2; the table's D call of TRBD1 was not tested on the DNA. TRBV21-1 is given as a pseudogene. CDR3 length equals 20 residues. For the CDR3, the DNA is TGTGCCAACTCCGACAGGGGGTGTAAAGAGAGGCGGGAGGACACCGGGGAGCTGTTTTTT. It translates to CANSDRGCKERREDTGELFF.

This sequence joins TRBV19 and TRBJ1-1; a weak D match, TRBD1 (6 bases). This CDR3 contains 12 residues. The germline V gene has CDR1 LNHDA and CDR2 SQIVND (reference sequence). With 3 bases removed from V and 11 bases from J, the gap between germline ends came to 13 bases. This CDR3 reads CASSISDRMAFF. The CDR3 DNA sequence: TGTGCCAGTAGTATTTCCGACAGGATGGCTTTCTTT. The full variable domain, rest sourced from reference TRBV19 and TRBJ1-1, is DGGITQSPKYLFRKEGQNVTLSCEQNLNHDAMYWYRQDPGQGLRLIYYSQIVNDFQKGDIAEGYSVSREKKESFPLTVTSAQKNPTAFYLCASSISDRMAFFGQGTRLTVV.

Comments on this clone: Other DNA sequences in the sample encode the same CDR3. The chain is built from TRBV3-1 (or the pseudogene TRBV3-2) and TRBJ1-5, with TRBD1 identical over 11 bases. CDR3 length equals 15 residues. The trim removed 1 base at V and 7 bases at J, leaving 3 bases unmatched. CDR1 and CDR2 (germline): LGHDT, YNNKEL (reference sequence). CDR3 sequence: CASSQAGQGAQPQHF. The CDR3 DNA sequence: TGTGCCAGCAGCCAAGCTGGACAGGGGGCCCAGCCCCAGCATTTT.

The chain links TRBV19 to TRBJ1-5; TRBD1 might be the D (5 bases). The V gene's germline CDR1 is LNHDA and CDR2 SQIVND (reference sequence). The CDR3 has 16 residues. The germline V and J ends were trimmed by 2 bases and 3 bases, with 14 bases remaining between them. CDR3 loop: CASSIQGSPDNQPQHF. CDR3 nucleotides: TGTGCCAGTAGTATACAGGGCAGCCCAGACAATCAGCCCCAGCATTTT.

This clone was counted only a few times. V and J are TRBV5-1 and TRBJ2-2; a possible D gene is TRBD2 (6 bases). Germline V gives CDR1 SGHRS, CDR2 YFSETQ. Trimming removed 5 bases from V and 8 bases from J, with 16 bases in between. This CDR3 has 14 residues. In nucleotides, the CDR3 is TGCGCCAGCAGTAGCGGTCCCCCGGCGGGGGAGCTGTTTTTT. Amino acids: CASSSGPPAGELFF.

This chain connects TRBV5-1 to TRBJ2-3, with a weak D call TRBD2 (6 bases). CDR3 length: 14 amino acids. V lost 5 bases, J lost 0 bases, and 10 bases lay in between. Germline values: CDR1 SGHRS, CDR2 YFSETQ. The CDR3 DNA reads TGCGCCAGCAGGGGGGGAGTTAGCACAGATACGCAGTATTTT. Translated: CASRGGVSTDTQYF.

This clone was counted between two and nine times. The CDR3 protein is CASSIGQMNTEAFF. CDR3 coding DNA: TGTGCCAGCAGCATAGGACAAATGAACACTGAAGCTTTCTTT. The V and J genes are TRBV28 and TRBJ1-1; the D gene is possibly TRBD1 (5 bases). From germline, CDR1 is MDHEN and CDR2 SYDVKM. CDR3 length: 14 amino acids. V was trimmed by 6 bases and J by 0 bases, leaving 11 bases between them.

The J gene is TRBJ1-2, the V gene TRBV5-4; no clear D. This CDR3 is 15 amino acids long. Trimming left V 0 bases short and J 2 bases short, with 11 bases between. Germline V gives CDR1 SGHNT, CDR2 YYREEE (reference sequence). CDR3 loop: CASSLDPVKNYGYTF. CDR3 sequence (DNA): TGTGCCAGCAGCTTGGACCCAGTAAAAAACTATGGCTACACCTTC.

This chain joins TRBV2 and TRBJ1-4; 7 positions match TRBD1. The length of the CDR3 is 12 residues. Trimming took 5 bases from V and 13 from J; bases not matched to a gene: 7. Germline CDR1 SNHLY, CDR2 FYNNEI. The CDR3 here is CASSIYRGGLFF. Here the CDR3 DNA reads TGTGCCAGCAGTATATACAGGGGAGGACTGTTTTTT.

CDR3 DNA sequence: TGTGCCAGCAGTCTACTAGCGGGGCTCACAGATACGCAGTATTTT. Residues: CASSLLAGLTDTQYF. The J gene is TRBJ2-3, the V gene TRBV6-5, with TRBD2 identical over 10 bases. The germline V gene has CDR1 MNHEY and CDR2 SVGAGI. V lost 5 bases, J lost 2 bases, and 4 bases stayed unmatched. The CDR3 loop spans 15 amino acids.

This chain uses TRBV6-2 or TRBV6-3 with TRBJ1-1; D remains ambiguous. Germline values: CDR1 MNHEY, CDR2 SVGEGT. V dropped 3 bases and J dropped 10 bases, with 18 bases sitting between them. This CDR3 contains 14 residues. The CDR3 nucleotides read TGTGCCAGCAGTTATTTTACTGAACCGGCGGTAGCTTTCTTT. It encodes CASSYFTEPAVAFF.

This clone was seen ten or more times. This chain links TRBV5-8 with TRBJ1-1; no definite D call. Germline CDR1 and CDR2: SGHTS and YDEGEE. The CDR3 loop spans 11 amino acids. V was cut by 1 base and J by 5 bases, with 3 bases left in between. The CDR3 region has the DNA TGTGCCAGCAGCTTGCGTACTGAAGCTTTCTTT. Translating gives CASSLRTEAFF.

The chain is built from TRBV3-1 (or the pseudogene TRBV3-2) and TRBJ2-3; TRBD2 matches 10 bases. The junction had 7 bases not matched to a gene; V was cut back by 4 bases and J by 6 bases. There are 15 residues in the CDR3. The V gene's germline CDR1 is LGHDT and CDR2 YNNKEL (reference sequence). CDR3 in DNA: TGTGCCAGCAGCCGACAAGCGGGAGGGCCTGATACGCAGTATTTT. It yields the protein CASSRQAGGPDTQYF.

This chain links TRBV12-3 or TRBV12-4 with TRBJ1-1; D unresolved. This CDR3 is 12 amino acids long. The germline V and J ends were trimmed by 6 bases and 4 bases, with 9 bases remaining between them. CDR3 sequence reads: CASRGLITEAFF. CDR3 sequence (DNA): TGTGCCAGCAGGGGCTTGATCACTGAAGCTTTCTTT.

This chain connects TRBV11-2 to TRBJ1-1, with 12 bases matching TRBD1. The CDR3 is 18 residues long. CDR1 and CDR2 from the germline V gene are SGHAT and FQNNGV. With V trimmed by 5 bases and J by 3 bases, 13 bases remained unmatched. The CDR3 reads CASSTTGTGGAWYTEAFF. The CDR3 coding sequence is TGTGCCAGCAGCACAACCGGGACAGGGGGCGCGTGGTACACTGAAGCTTTCTTT.

The chain carries TRBV5-1 and TRBJ1-2; TRBD1 matches at 11 bases. Trimming took 2 bases from V and 6 from J; bases not matched to a gene: 6. Germline lookup yields CDR1 SGHRS and CDR2 YFSETQ. This CDR3 comprises 15 residues. The CDR3 DNA is TGCGCCAGCAGCTTCGGTCGGACAGGGGGCCATGGCTACACCTTC. Its translation: CASSFGRTGGHGYTF.

The rearrangement joins TRBV7-2 to TRBJ2-3; TRBD2 agrees at 7 bases. Trimming took 5 bases from V and 5 from J; bases not matched to a gene: 13. The CDR3 has 16 residues. Germline assignment: CDR1 SGHTA and CDR2 FQGNSA. The CDR3 DNA is TGTGCCAGCAGCCCCCCAGTGGGGGGGTACGGAGATACGCAGTATTTT. Translation gives CASSPPVGGYGDTQYF.

This chain uses TRBV30 with TRBJ2-3; 11 positions agree with TRBD1. The ends lost 3 bases at V and 7 bases at J; junction bases unmatched: 6. Germline lookup yields CDR1 GTSNPN and CDR2 SVGIG (reference sequence). This CDR3 is built from 14 residues. Here the CDR3 reads CAWSRTGGLYTQYF. The CDR3 nucleotides are TGTGCCTGGAGCCGGACAGGGGGCTTATATACGCAGTATTTT.

The J gene is TRBJ1-6, the V gene TRBV18, with D unresolved. The germline gives CDR1 KGHSH, CDR2 LQKENI. The CDR3 runs to 15 residues. V was shortened by 1 base and J by 11 bases, with 15 bases between the two germline ends. The CDR3 DNA follows: TGTGCCAGCTCACCACAGACGTCGCGAGGTACACCCCTCCACTTT. It translates to CASSPQTSRGTPLHF.

V usage is TRBV12-3 or TRBV12-4 and J usage is TRBJ1-2; the D is unclear. There are 12 residues in the CDR3. Deletions cut 6 bases from V and 3 bases from J, with 8 bases between. In DNA, the CDR3 is TGTGCCAGCAGCGGGGTGGACTATGGCTACACCTTC. Protein: CASSGVDYGYTF.

There are a few counts of this clone. This sequence joins TRBV4-3 and TRBJ1-1; D not certain. Germline V gives CDR1 LGHNA, CDR2 YSLEER. The CDR3 is made up of 14 amino acids. V lost 1 base and J 0 bases, leaving 6 bases between the germline ends. The CDR3 DNA sequence: TGCGCCAGCAGCCAAGCGGTAGTGAACACTGAAGCTTTCTTT. Amino acid sequence: CASSQAVVNTEAFF.

V and J are TRBV18 and TRBJ2-3; 8 bases are shared with TRBD2. Germline V gene data show CDR1 as KGHSH and CDR2 as LQKENI. The CDR3 has 16 residues. The V and J ends lost 3 bases and 0 bases, in that order; junction bases with no gene match: 5. CDR3 in amino acids: CASSPSGVQSTDTQYF. CDR3 DNA sequence: TGTGCCAGCTCACCTAGCGGGGTACAAAGCACAGATACGCAGTATTTT.

This clone was seen a few times. The gene calls are TRBV5-8 and TRBJ2-7; 7 nucleotides align to TRBD2. This CDR3 spans 14 amino acids. Trimming removed 0 bases from V and 6 bases from J; junction bases left unmatched: 6. CDR1 is SGHTS and CDR2 is YDEGEE in the germline V gene. Written as DNA, the CDR3 is TGTGCCAGCAGCTTGGTTGGCGGGAGAACCGAGCAGTACTTC. It specifies CASSLVGGRTEQYF.

The chain couples TRBV27 to TRBJ1-5; the D is unclear. Germline values: CDR1 MNHEY, CDR2 SMNVEV (reference sequence). Trimming cost V 3 bases and J 6 bases, with 12 bases left between them. CDR3 length: 14 amino acids. The CDR3 sequence: CASSFARERQPQHF. CDR3 sequence (DNA): TGTGCCAGCAGTTTTGCCCGGGAGCGTCAGCCCCAGCATTTT.